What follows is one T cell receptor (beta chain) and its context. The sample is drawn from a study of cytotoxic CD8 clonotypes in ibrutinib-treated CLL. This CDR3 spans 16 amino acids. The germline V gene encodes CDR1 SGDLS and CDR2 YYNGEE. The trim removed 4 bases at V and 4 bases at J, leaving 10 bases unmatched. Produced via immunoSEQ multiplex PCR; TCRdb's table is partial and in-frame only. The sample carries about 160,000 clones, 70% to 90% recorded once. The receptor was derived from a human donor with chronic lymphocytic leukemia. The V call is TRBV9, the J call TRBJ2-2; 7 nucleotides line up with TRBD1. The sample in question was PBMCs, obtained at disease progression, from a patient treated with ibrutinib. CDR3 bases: TGTGCCAGCAGCTCACGACAGGGAACCGCCACCGGGGAGCTGTTTTTT. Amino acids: CASSSRQGTATGELFF.